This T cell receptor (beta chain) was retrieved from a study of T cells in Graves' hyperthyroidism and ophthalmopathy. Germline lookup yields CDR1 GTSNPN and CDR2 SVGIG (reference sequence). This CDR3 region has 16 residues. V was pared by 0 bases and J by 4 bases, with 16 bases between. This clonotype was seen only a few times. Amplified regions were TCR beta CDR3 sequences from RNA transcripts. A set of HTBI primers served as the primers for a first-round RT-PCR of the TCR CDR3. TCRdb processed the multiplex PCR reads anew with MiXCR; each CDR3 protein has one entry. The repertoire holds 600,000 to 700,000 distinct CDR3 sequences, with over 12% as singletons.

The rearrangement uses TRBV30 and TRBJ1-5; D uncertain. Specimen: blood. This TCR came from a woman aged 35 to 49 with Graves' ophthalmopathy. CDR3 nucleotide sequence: TGTGCCTGGAGTGTACCCGGACTCCTCGGAAATCAGCCCCAGCATTTT. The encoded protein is CAWSVPGLLGNQPQHF.